Listed below are T cell receptor beta chains from one sample, sequenced in a study of T-cell memory formation after mild COVID-19. TCRdb itself ran the 5' RACE reads through MiXCR, one entry per CDR3 protein. The repertoire holds over 500,000 distinct CDR3 sequences, with around 15% as singletons. Sequenced material: PBMCs or a T cell subset sorted from them (not recorded which). The receptors originated from an adult woman who had mild COVID-19 (a few samples of this study predate the infection). Cell type and time point are not known. Both conserved end residues are part of each CDR3. D genes are given only for firm matches. Part of the rows lack a size; the others show once, few, many or a class for expanded clones.

D gene	CDR3 length	clone size	V gene	J gene	CDR3 DNA	CDR3 protein
.	17	.	TRBV12-3/TRBV12-4	TRBJ2-1	TGTGCCAGCAGTCCCGTAATGGGCAGGGGTCATAACAATGAGCAGTTCTTC	CASSPVMGRGHNNEQFF
.	13	.	TRBV6-5	TRBJ2-2	TGTGCCAGCAGCTTATCCTGGACCGGGGAGCTGTTTTTT	CASSLSWTGELFF
.	16	.	TRBV4-2	TRBJ2-7	TGTGCCAGCAGCCAAGATAGCGGTTACGATAGCTACGAGCAGTACTTC	CASSQDSGYDSYEQYF
.	14	.	TRBV6-2/TRBV6-3	TRBJ2-7	TGTGCCAGCAAGGTAGCTAGTCGGTCCGTCGAGCAGTACTTC	CASKVASRSVEQYF
TRBD1	13	.	TRBV6-1	TRBJ1-6	TGTGCCAGCAAGACAGGGACTAATTCACCCCTCCACTTT	CASKTGTNSPLHF
TRBD2	17	.	TRBV7-9	TRBJ2-3	TGTGCCAGCAGCGACCGGGGCCTAGCGGGGGGACAGGATACGCAGTATTTT	CASSDRGLAGGQDTQYF
.	16	.	TRBV3-1	TRBJ2-5	TGTGCCAGCAGCCAAGATGGAGGGCTTCAGGGGGAGACCCAGTACTTC	CASSQDGGLQGETQYF
.	13	.	TRBV18	TRBJ2-5	TGTGCCAGCTCACCCACGTACCAAGAGACCCAGTACTTC	CASSPTYQETQYF
.	13	few	TRBV9	TRBJ2-1	TGTGCCAGCAGCCCCCGGGATGACAATGAGCAGTTCTTC	CASSPRDDNEQFF
TRBD1	15	few	TRBV12-3/TRBV12-4	TRBJ2-7	TGTGCCAGCAGTTCCGGTGCCGGGACAGCTTACGAGCAGTACTTC	CASSSGAGTAYEQYF
TRBD1	15	.	TRBV12-3/TRBV12-4	TRBJ2-4	TGTGCCAGCAGTTTCCGACAGGGGGCAAGGAACATTCAGTACTTC	CASSFRQGARNIQYF
.	13	.	TRBV7-2	TRBJ1-1	TGTGCCAGCGGCTCAAGGGGAGAGACTGAAGCTTTCTTT	CASGSRGETEAFF
TRBD2	15	many	TRBV11-2	TRBJ2-6	TGTGCCAGCAGCTCCTGGCGGGAGGGGGCCAACGTCCTGACTTTC	CASSSWREGANVLTF
TRBD1	12	few	TRBV30	TRBJ1-4	TGTGCCTGGGGACAGGGGAATGAAAAACTGTTTTTT	CAWGQGNEKLFF
.	15	few	TRBV20-1	TRBJ2-7	TGCAGTGCTAGAGATAGTGGTTCCGGCTCCTACGAGCAGTACTTC	CSARDSGSGSYEQYF
.	13	.	TRBV6-5	TRBJ1-1	TGTGCCAGCAGTTACTTACAAGCCACTGAAGCTTTCTTT	CASSYLQATEAFF
TRBD1	14	.	TRBV10-3	TRBJ2-7	TGTGCCATCACTGGGACAGGGGACAACTACGAGCAGTACTTC	CAITGTGDNYEQYF
TRBD1	15	.	TRBV27	TRBJ1-5	TGTGCCAGCAGCAGAAGCAGGGGGCACAATCAGCCCCAGCATTTT	CASSRSRGHNQPQHF
.	16	many	TRBV5-1	TRBJ2-3	TGCGCCAGCACCCAGGGATGGGGATCCGGCTCAGATACGCAGTATTTT	CASTQGWGSGSDTQYF
.	14	few	TRBV7-9	TRBJ2-3	TGTGCCAGCAGCTTAGTTGTGAGCACAGATACGCAGTATTTT	CASSLVVSTDTQYF
.	14	many	TRBV20-1	TRBJ2-2	TGCAGTGCTCCATTCGGTGGGAACACCGGGGAGCTGTTTTTT	CSAPFGGNTGELFF
TRBD1	16	few	TRBV24-1	TRBJ2-1	TGTGCCACCAGTGGCCCGACAGGGGTTGCGTACAATGAGCAGTTCTTC	CATSGPTGVAYNEQFF
.	15	few	TRBV6-2/TRBV6-3	TRBJ1-1	TGTGCCAGCAGTTACGCTGGGGGGCGGAACACTGAAGCTTTCTTT	CASSYAGGRNTEAFF
TRBD2	13	few	TRBV20-1	TRBJ2-1	TGCAGTGCTAGAGGGGGACCCGGGGGGGAGCAGTTCTTC	CSARGGPGGEQFF
TRBD2	14	.	TRBV24-1	TRBJ2-2	TGTGCCACCAGTGGTAGCGGGAGCACCGGGGAGCTGTTTTTT	CATSGSGSTGELFF
.	15	.	TRBV24-1	TRBJ2-1	TGTGCCACCAGTGATCCGGGACTCACCTACAATGAGCAGTTCTTC	CATSDPGLTYNEQFF
.	12	few	TRBV12-3/TRBV12-4	TRBJ2-7	TGTGCCAGCAGGGTTGGATCCTACGAGCAGTACTTC	CASRVGSYEQYF
TRBD2	15	.	TRBV5-4	TRBJ2-7	TGTGCCAGCAGCCGTTCGGGGGGGACGTCCTACGAGCAGTACTTC	CASSRSGGTSYEQYF
TRBD2	17	.	TRBV19	TRBJ2-3	TGTGCCAGTAGTCTCCGGACTAGCGGGGGAGCCACAGATACGCAGTATTTT	CASSLRTSGGATDTQYF
.	13	few	TRBV4-3	TRBJ2-7	TGCGCCAGCAGGTCCAGAGTCGAGTACGAGCAGTACTTC	CASRSRVEYEQYF
TRBD1	17	many	TRBV5-1	TRBJ2-1	TGCGCCAGCAGCTTGTTTCCCCCGGGACAGGGGGTCAATGAGCAGTTCTTC	CASSLFPPGQGVNEQFF
TRBD1	16	few	TRBV7-6	TRBJ2-1	TGTGCCAGCAGCCCGGGGACAGGAAGCTCCTACAATGAGCAGTTCTTC	CASSPGTGSSYNEQFF
.	12	.	TRBV6-2/TRBV6-3	TRBJ1-2	TGTGCCAGCAGTCCTACGACAGATCGCTACACCTTC	CASSPTTDRYTF
.	16	.	TRBV28	TRBJ2-1	TGTGCCAGCAGTTTATGGAGAGTTCGAGGGAGCAATGAGCAGTTCTTC	CASSLWRVRGSNEQFF
.	14	few	TRBV29-1	TRBJ2-5	TGCAGCGTCCGCCGAAGGGGCATACAAGAGACCCAGTACTTC	CSVRRRGIQETQYF
.	12	.	TRBV29-1	TRBJ2-1	TGCAGCGTTGTAATAGTAGACAATGAGCAGTTCTTC	CSVVIVDNEQFF
TRBD1	17	.	TRBV6-5	TRBJ1-6	TGTGCCAGCAGTTACTCAGGGGGCACGACTTGGAATTCACCCCTCCACTTT	CASSYSGGTTWNSPLHF
.	17	.	TRBV9	TRBJ2-6	TGTGCCAGCAGCGTATGGCCAAAAGCCTCTGGGGCCAACGTCCTGACTTTC	CASSVWPKASGANVLTF
.	15	few	TRBV7-3	TRBJ2-5	TGTGCCAGCAGCCCCGTAGGACAGGGAGGGGAGACCCAGTACTTC	CASSPVGQGGETQYF
.	14	many	TRBV6-2/TRBV6-3	TRBJ1-1	TGTGCCAGCAGTTACTCTCACAGGTACACTGAAGCTTTCTTT	CASSYSHRYTEAFF
.	14	few	TRBV6-2/TRBV6-3	TRBJ1-1	TGTGCCAGCAACGTTGGTGGGGGGTTCACTGAAGCTTTCTTT	CASNVGGGFTEAFF
TRBD1	14	.	TRBV7-3	TRBJ2-1	TGTGCCAGCAGCTTTGGGCAGGGGGAAGGTGAGCAGTTCTTC	CASSFGQGEGEQFF
.	15	few	TRBV21-1	TRBJ2-5	TGTGCCAGCAGCAATCGGGACGGAGGATTGGAGACCCAGTACTTC	CASSNRDGGLETQYF
.	16	few	TRBV7-9	TRBJ1-5	TGTGCCAGCAGCGCGGACGGACCTTATAGCAATCAGCCCCAGCATTTT	CASSADGPYSNQPQHF
.	15	few	TRBV10-2	TRBJ1-6	TGCGCCAGCAGTGGGGGATCAGGGAAAACTTCACCCCTCCACTTT	CASSGGSGKTSPLHF
.	14	few	TRBV5-1	TRBJ2-5	TGCGCCAGCAGCGGAGGTAGAACTCAAGAGACCCAGTACTTC	CASSGGRTQETQYF
TRBD2	12	.	TRBV7-2	TRBJ2-7	TGTGCCAGCAGCCGGCGGGGGGGCGAGCAGTACTTC	CASSRRGGEQYF
TRBD2	12	.	TRBV29-1	TRBJ2-5	TGCAGCGTACTAGCGAACCAAGAGACCCAGTACTTC	CSVLANQETQYF
.	15	.	TRBV24-1	TRBJ2-1	TGTGCCACCAGTGTGTCCGTTGGCCACTCCAATGAGCAGTTCTTC	CATSVSVGHSNEQFF
.	14	.	TRBV7-9	TRBJ1-6	TGTGCCAGCAGCTTAGAATCGGATAATTCACCCCTCCACTTT	CASSLESDNSPLHF
.	12	.	TRBV29-1	TRBJ2-7	TGCAGCGCACTCAGGGGAAGCTACGAGCAGTACTTC	CSALRGSYEQYF
TRBD2	15	.	TRBV5-6	TRBJ2-1	TGTGCCAGCAGCTTGGGGAGCGGGGGGGCGAATGAGCAGTTCTTC	CASSLGSGGANEQFF
.	11	.	TRBV12-3/TRBV12-4	TRBJ1-1	TGTGCCAGCACCCGGACACCGGAAGCTTTCTTT	CASTRTPEAFF